Described below is a single T cell receptor beta chain sequence and its context. This record belongs to a study of shared T cell receptors in the human thymus. The V end was cut by 5 bases, the J end by 2 bases, with 12 bases between. This CDR3 spans 14 amino acids. Germline V gives CDR1 SGHAT, CDR2 FQNNGV. The table came from immunoSEQ multiplex PCR; TCRdb's copy has only in-frame clones and leaves some out. Here the sample spans hundreds of thousands of clones, approximately 87% being singletons. These data are also associated with another study on human thymus T cells. From that second work: Samples came from healthy Finnish infants during open corrective cardiac surgery. Thymic resections from corrective heart surgery supplied the tissue. Thymic and blood repertoires showed apparently biased V and J gene usage. Thymic TCR repertoires of unrelated people reportedly overlapped highly.

The sample comprised thymocytes. The chain employs TRBV11-2 and TRBJ2-5; D not resolved. The source of this sequence is a boy less than two years old with a congenital heart defect. The DNA for the CDR3 is TGTGCCAGCAGCGTGGCCCGATCTCAAGAGACCCAGTACTTC. Protein: CASSVARSQETQYF.